The 16 T cell receptor beta chains in this list originate from one sample, sequenced in a study of shared clonotypes between healthy human individuals. TCRdb keeps only in-frame clones here, not all; method: immunoSEQ multiplex PCR. This repertoire shows about 1.5 million clones, more than 95% found once; its top ten account for approximately 1.1%. Sequenced material: naive CD4+ T cells sorted from blood. The subset is: CD45RA+ positively selected. Receptors originate from a man aged 25 to 40 in good health.

The V and J genes are TRBV7-2 and TRBJ2-5, with 8 bases identical to TRBD1. Germline V gene sequence: CDR1 SGHTA, CDR2 FQGNSA. The CDR3 is 14 residues long. The V segment lost 4 bases and the J segment 5 bases; nucleotides outside the gene matches: 6. This CDR3 is CASSSTGGRETQYF. The CDR3 coding sequence is TGTGCCAGCAGCTCCACAGGGGGGCGGGAGACCCAGTACTTC.

This chain joins TRBV18 and TRBJ2-1; maybe TRBD2 (6 bases). The V and J ends lost 4 bases and 6 bases respectively, with 16 bases between them. This CDR3 spans 15 amino acids. CDR1 KGHSH and CDR2 LQKENI come from the germline V gene. CDR3 residues: CASSLDKGGSNEQFF. In nucleotides, the CDR3 is TGTGCCAGCTCACTGGACAAAGGAGGGTCCAATGAGCAGTTCTTC.

This chain links TRBV18 with TRBJ2-5; 10 bases are shared with TRBD1. Germline CDR1 KGHSH, CDR2 LQKENI. V was clipped by 3 bases and J by 5 bases; unmatched bases: 6. The CDR3 is 15 residues long. CDR3 nucleotides: TGTGCCAGCTCACCTCAGACAGGGGGCGTTGAGACCCAGTACTTC. Amino acid sequence: CASSPQTGGVETQYF.

This chain uses TRBV19 with TRBJ1-1; D is unresolved. V dropped 5 bases and J dropped 0 bases, with 13 bases sitting between them. This CDR3 is built from 15 residues. Germline CDR1 is LNHDA and CDR2 is SQIVND (reference sequence). Written as DNA, the CDR3 is TGTGCCAGTAGTTCCCCCGGAGGAGTGAACACTGAAGCTTTCTTT. Translated: CASSSPGGVNTEAFF.

This clone appeared a single time. The chain joins TRBV28 to TRBJ1-5; TRBD1 agrees at 8 bases. This CDR3 has 17 amino acids. Germline CDR1 MDHEN, CDR2 SYDVKM. Trimming removed 0 bases from V and 2 bases from J; junction bases left unmatched: 6. The chain's CDR3 is CASSLWTSGGGNQPQHF. DNA of the CDR3: TGTGCCAGCAGTTTATGGACGTCAGGGGGCGGCAATCAGCCCCAGCATTTT.

Notes on this clone: Other nucleotide sequences from this sample produce the same CDR3. The chain couples TRBV9 to TRBJ2-5; D is ambiguous. Trimming shortened V by 2 bases and J by 2 bases, and 7 bases separated the two germline ends. The CDR3 length is 13 residues. Germline loops: CDR1 SGDLS, CDR2 YYNGEE. The CDR3 sequence is CASSVAGQETQYF. The CDR3 DNA sequence: TGTGCCAGCAGCGTGGCCGGGCAAGAGACCCAGTACTTC.

The rearrangement links TRBV15 to TRBJ1-1, with D unresolved. V gave up 0 bases and J gave up 11 bases, with 10 bases separating them. This CDR3 contains 12 residues. Germline CDR1 is LNHNV and CDR2 is YYDKDF (reference sequence). As DNA, the CDR3 is TGTGCCACCAGCAGAGAAAACGTGAGGGCTTTCTTT. Its translation is CATSRENVRAFF.

The rearrangement uses TRBV6-5 and TRBJ1-5; D call uncertain. This CDR3 has 15 residues. From germline, CDR1 is MNHEY and CDR2 SVGAGI. V was shortened by 6 bases and J by 0 bases, with 12 bases between the two germline ends. The CDR3 here is CASRKNTDSNQPQHF. The CDR3 coding sequence is TGTGCCAGCAGAAAAAACACGGATAGCAATCAGCCCCAGCATTTT.

This clone was detected a few times. The rearrangement links TRBV6-4 to TRBJ2-4; 8 positions match TRBD2. Trimming cost V 5 bases and J 10 bases; bases outside gene matches: 4. The CDR3 is 12 amino acids. Germline V gene data show CDR1 as MRHNA and CDR2 as SNTAGT. CDR3 residues: CASSPGGRIQYF. The CDR3 DNA follows: TGTGCCAGCAGTCCGGGGGGGAGAATTCAGTACTTC.

This clone has only one observation. The V call is TRBV10-3, the J call TRBJ2-3, with 11 nucleotides matching TRBD2. Per germline, CDR1 ENHRY and CDR2 SYGVKD. V shed 11 bases and J 6 bases; nucleotides not matched to a gene: 10. The CDR3 contains 14 residues. CDR3 nucleotide sequence: TGTGCCGCCCTAGCGGGAGGTTTTTCGGATACGCAGTATTTT. It encodes CAALAGGFSDTQYF.

The CDR3 DNA reads as TGTGCCAGCAGCTATAACGTCTACGAGCAGTACTTC. The encoded protein is CASSYNVYEQYF. V gene TRBV5-6 combines with J gene TRBJ2-7; D ambiguous. V was shortened by 3 bases and J by 3 bases, with 7 bases between the two germline ends. Germline CDR1 is SGHDT and CDR2 is YYEEEE. This CDR3 region has 12 residues.

The gene calls are TRBV5-1 and TRBJ2-6; 7 nucleotides align to TRBD1. Per the germline V gene, CDR1 is SGHRS and CDR2 is YFSETQ. The V gene end was trimmed by 3 bases and the J gene end by 0 bases; junction bases not matched to a gene: 6. This CDR3 contains 17 residues. CDR3 residues: CASSSGTAISGANVLTF. The CDR3 nucleotides are TGCGCCAGCAGCTCCGGGACAGCTATCTCTGGGGCCAACGTCCTGACTTTC. Combining the CDR3 with reference TRBV5-1 and TRBJ2-6 gives the whole variable domain KAGVTQTPRYLIKTRGQQVTLSCSPISGHRSVSWYQQTPGQGLQFLFEYFSETQRNKGNFPGRFSGRQFSNSRSEMNVSTLELGDSALYLCASSSGTAISGANVLTFGAGSRLTVL.

Here the CDR3 reads CASSPETQRNTQYF. The CDR3 region has the DNA TGCGCCAGCAGCCCGGAAACACAGAGAAATACGCAGTATTTT. V gene TRBV5-1 combines with J gene TRBJ2-3; D is ambiguous. The CDR3 is 14 amino acids. Germline V lookup: CDR1 SGHRS, CDR2 YFSETQ. Trimming stripped 4 bases from V and 7 bases from J, with 16 bases between.

The V gene is TRBV11-2, the J gene TRBJ2-7; 13 bases match TRBD2. This CDR3 is 18 amino acids long. The V and J ends lost 5 bases and 2 bases, in that order; junction bases with no gene match: 12. The germline gives CDR1 SGHAT, CDR2 FQNNGV. The CDR3 here is CASSRGGLAGVGAYEQYF. The DNA for the CDR3 is TGTGCCAGCAGCAGGGGCGGACTAGCGGGAGTGGGGGCCTACGAGCAGTACTTC.

This sequence joins TRBV7-2 and TRBJ1-1; 7 nucleotides line up with TRBD1. In germline, CDR1 is SGHTA, CDR2 FQGNSA. The CDR3 extends over 14 amino acids. Losses at the gene ends were 1 base for V and 3 bases for J; bases not matched to a gene: 2. CDR3 sequence: CASSLDRGDTEAFF. In nucleotides, the CDR3 is TGTGCCAGCAGCTTAGACAGGGGAGACACTGAAGCTTTCTTT.

This chain uses TRBV15 with TRBJ2-7, with 10 bases that match TRBD2. J gave up 4 bases and V 5 bases, and 5 bases lay outside the gene matches. The CDR3 consists of 14 residues. Germline CDR1 is LNHNV and CDR2 is YYDKDF (reference sequence). Here the CDR3 reads CATSPPSGSYEQYF. DNA of the CDR3: TGTGCCACCAGCCCCCCTAGCGGGAGTTACGAGCAGTACTTC.